This T cell receptor beta chain was found in a study of cytotoxic CD8 clonotypes in ibrutinib-treated CLL. As for this clone: Its matching antigen is unknown.

Data came from immunoSEQ multiplex PCR; TCRdb stores just in-frame clones and leaves some out. The profile covers roughly 24,000 clones, with just under 70% appearing a single time and less than 35% taken by the ten largest. The CDR3 contains 14 residues. Germline CDR1 is SGHDT and CDR2 is YYEEEE. V was cut by 0 bases and J by 4 bases, with 10 bases left in between. The study's findings and limits: There were differences in sampling times between sustained-remission and progressing patients. Clonality increased at ibrutinib response and stayed stable in sustained remission. At progression, however, it fell back toward baseline.

This sample comprised PBMCs, obtained after 24 months of ibrutinib treatment. V is TRBV5-6 and J is TRBJ1-1, with a tentative D call TRBD1 (6 bases). The receptor was isolated from a human donor with chronic lymphocytic leukemia. CDR3 sequence (DNA): TGTGCCAGCAGCTTGGGAGCCAGGGGCACTGAAGCTTTCTTT. It codes for CASSLGARGTEAFF.